This passage covers 21 T cell receptor beta chains from one sample sequenced in a study of CDR3 diversity in severe acne. TCRdb reprocessed the PCR reads via MiXCR and lists one record per CDR3 protein. Found here are roughly 100,000 distinct CDR3 sequences, roughly 51% of them singletons; the top ten hold around 12%. What was sequenced was blood. These receptors all stem from a male donor with acne.

This clonotype was seen repeatedly, ten times or more. V and J are TRBV7-9 and TRBJ2-1; 7 bases map to TRBD2. The CDR3 totals 15 residues. From germline, CDR1 is SEHNR and CDR2 FQNEAQ (reference sequence). The V segment lost 7 bases and the J segment 6 bases; nucleotides outside the gene matches: 12. The CDR3 loop reads CASIPGLSQSNEQFF. In nucleotides, the CDR3 is TGTGCCAGCATCCCGGGACTATCCCAGTCCAATGAGCAGTTCTTC.

This clonotype was found many times. The chain uses TRBV2 and TRBJ2-3; D is unclear. Per germline, CDR1 SNHLY and CDR2 FYNNEI. Between the trimmed V and J ends, which lost 6 bases and 0 bases, there was a span of 10 bases. This CDR3 has 14 amino acids. CDR3 sequence: CASRPRASTDTQYF. The CDR3 coding sequence is TGTGCCAGCAGGCCCCGAGCCAGCACAGATACGCAGTATTTT.

Ten or more counts support this clonotype. This sequence joins TRBV10-2 and TRBJ2-7; 8 bases map to TRBD2. The germline CDR1 and CDR2 sequences are WSHSY and SAAADI. Unmatched junction bases numbered 5, after V lost 5 bases and J lost 2 bases. The CDR3 totals 14 residues. The CDR3 sequence: CASSPPGGPYEQYV. The CDR3 bases are TGCGCCAGCAGTCCTCCGGGAGGGCCCTACGAGCAGTACGTC.

The chain combines TRBV7-2 with TRBJ1-5; D is uncertain. Germline V CDR1 and CDR2: SGHTA, FQGNSA. CDR3 length equals 17 residues. Deletions cut 6 bases from V and 5 bases from J, with 23 bases between. This CDR3 reads CASSSQLAGGWDQPQHF. DNA for the CDR3: TGTGCCAGCAGTTCTCAACTAGCGGGAGGGTGGGATCAGCCCCAGCATTTT.

This clonotype occurred a few times. The V and J genes are TRBV9 and TRBJ2-1; TRBD2 agrees at 10 bases. Germline V gene lookup returns CDR1 SGDLS and CDR2 YYNGEE. V lost 3 bases, J lost 10 bases, and 7 bases stayed unmatched. This CDR3 is built from 14 residues. The CDR3 coding sequence is TGTGCCAGCAGCGGAAGCGGGGGGGCCGGCGAGCAGTTCTTC. The encoded protein is CASSGSGGAGEQFF.

J is TRBJ2-1 and V is TRBV9; D gene unclear. The length of the CDR3 is 17 residues. V gave up 1 base and J gave up 0 bases, with 14 bases separating them. Germline CDR1 reads SGDLS; CDR2 reads YYNGEE. The CDR3 bases are TGTGCCAGCAGCGTAAAGGCTGTCAGCAGCTCCTACAATGAGCAGTTCTTC. Amino acids: CASSVKAVSSSYNEQFF.

For this clonotype: A much bigger clone sits one base away, suggesting this may be a read error. V is TRBV5-6 and J is TRBJ2-2; tentative D call: TRBD2 (6 bases). The V gene's germline CDR1 is SGHDT and CDR2 YYEEEE. This CDR3 has 15 residues. This CDR3 is CASSGRWVGTGGLFF. In DNA, the CDR3 is TGTGCCAGCAGCGGGAGGTGGGTAGGAACCGGGGGGCTGTTTTTT. The full variable domain, rest sourced from reference TRBV5-6 and TRBJ2-2, is DAGVTQSPTHLIKTRGQQVTLRCSPKSGHDTVSWYQQALGQGPQFIFQYYEEEERQRGNFPDRFSGHQFPNYSSELNVNALLLGDSALYLCASSGRWVGTGGLFFGEGSRLTVL.

V is TRBV20-1 and J is TRBJ2-1, with 8 bases fitting TRBD2. This CDR3 comprises 16 residues. The V gene end was trimmed by 3 bases and the J gene end by 9 bases; junction bases not matched to a gene: 16. Per the germline V gene, CDR1 is DFQATT and CDR2 is SNEGSKA (reference sequence). This CDR3 is CSARTAGTRVYREQFF. The CDR3 DNA sequence: TGCAGTGCTAGGACCGCCGGGACTAGGGTCTATCGTGAGCAGTTCTTC.

The chain couples TRBV5-4 to TRBJ2-7; D is uncertain. Germline loops: CDR1 SGHNT, CDR2 YYREEE (reference sequence). CDR3 length equals 13 residues. Trimming pared 9 bases from V and 5 bases from J, leaving 18 bases between. CDR3 residues: CATSPVQANEQYF. As DNA, the CDR3 is TGTGCCACCTCCCCCGTTCAGGCCAACGAGCAGTACTTC.

The chain combines TRBV12-3 or TRBV12-4 with TRBJ1-5, with TRBD1 matching over 8 bases. Trimming cost V 4 bases and J 5 bases; bases outside gene matches: 10. The CDR3 length is 16 residues. In DNA form, the CDR3 reads TGTGCCAGCAGTTCAAACACCAGGGGGCTGGATCAGCCCCAGCATTTT. It encodes CASSSNTRGLDQPQHF.

This clonotype came up a few times. The chain joins TRBV29-1 to TRBJ1-2; no firm D call. This CDR3 spans 10 amino acids. Trimming left V 1 base short and J 8 bases short, with 5 bases between. CDR1 is SQVTM, CDR2 ANQGSEA, per germline. The CDR3 sequence: CSVEATGYTF. The CDR3 DNA follows: TGCAGCGTTGAAGCCACGGGCTACACCTTC. Full variable domain (rest looked up from reference TRBV29-1 and TRBJ1-2): SAVISQKPSRDICQRGTSLTIQCQVDSQVTMMFWYRQQPGQSLTLIATANQGSEATYESGFVIDKFPISRPNLTFSTLTVSNMSPEDSSIYLCSVEATGYTFGSGTRLTVV.

This clonotype turned up a few times. The genes are TRBV20-1 and TRBJ1-2, with D possibly TRBD1 on 5 matching bases. The CDR3 is made up of 14 amino acids. Germline-derived CDR1 and CDR2 are DFQATT and SNEGSKA (reference sequence). Deletions cut 3 bases from V and 4 bases from J, with 15 bases between. CDR3 sequence: CSARATGIGYGYTF. The CDR3 DNA follows: TGCAGTGCTAGGGCTACAGGAATCGGCTATGGCTACACCTTC.

This clonotype was recorded only once. A much larger clone lies one base from this, so it may be a read error. The J gene is TRBJ1-2, the V gene TRBV14, with a tentative D call TRBD1 (5 bases). CDR1 SGHDN and CDR2 FVKESK come from the germline V gene. The CDR3 extends over 15 amino acids. CDR3 DNA: TGTGCCAGCAGCCAAGTATCGGGGGGACCCTATGGCTACATCTTC. This codes for CASSQVSGGPYGYIF. Looking up the rest from reference TRBV14 and TRBJ1-2 gives the full variable domain: EAGVTQFPSHSVIEKGQTVTLRCDPISGHDNLYWYRRVMGKEIKFLLHFVKESKQDESGMPNNRFLAERTGGTYSTLKVQPAELEDSGVYFCASSQVSGGPYGYIFGSGTRLTVV.

V and J are TRBV20-1 and TRBJ1-5; D gene unclear. V gave up 1 base and J gave up 2 bases, with 15 bases separating them. Germline V CDR1 and CDR2: DFQATT, SNEGSKA (reference sequence). The CDR3 spans 16 residues. CDR3 sequence: CSARGGGGMGNQPQHF. CDR3 DNA sequence: TGCAGTGCTAGAGGGGGTGGAGGGATGGGCAATCAGCCCCAGCATTTT.

Here the CDR3 reads CASSLDRAYEQYF. The DNA of the CDR3 is TGTGCCAGCAGCTTGGACAGGGCTTACGAGCAGTACTTC. This chain uses TRBV5-6 with TRBJ2-7; tentatively, D is TRBD1 (6 bases). Trimming removed 0 bases at V and 4 bases at J, with 8 bases between. The CDR3 spans 13 residues. Germline CDR1 is SGHDT and CDR2 is YYEEEE.

This clonotype was detected a few times. An end of the junction does not agree with germline; a read error may underlie this. The J gene is TRBJ2-4, the V gene TRBV2; 8 nucleotides agree with TRBD2. The V gene's germline CDR1 is SNHLY and CDR2 FYNNEI. This CDR3 comprises 14 residues. The CDR3 nucleotides read TGTGCCAGCTCGGGTCGGGAGGGCCAGGTCATTCAGTGCTTC. Its protein product is CASSGREGQVIQCF.

As to this clonotype: Since no conserved phenylalanine or tryptophan closes the CDR3, a read error is the likely cause. The chain recombines TRBV7-3 with TRBJ2-7, with 7 positions matching TRBD1. The CDR3 runs to 12 residues. Germline CDR1 and CDR2: SGHTA and FQGTGA. Trimming removed 7 bases from V and 4 bases from J; junction bases left unmatched: 4. As DNA, the CDR3 is TGTGCCAGCATGCGACAGGGATACGAGCAGTACTCC. It translates to CASMRQGYEQYS.

Regarding this clonotype: This may stem from a read error, because a much larger clone lies one nucleotide away. Because it lacks the conserved phenylalanine or tryptophan at the end, this CDR3 is likely a read error. The CDR3 sequence: CASSLASINYGYTL. The CDR3 DNA is TGTGCCAGCAGCTTAGCGAGCATTAACTATGGCTACACCCTC. The rearrangement links TRBV7-2 to TRBJ1-2; no firm D call. Between the trimmed V and J ends, which lost 0 bases and 1 base, there was a span of 6 bases. Germline CDR1 and CDR2: SGHTA and FQGNSA. CDR3 size: 14 residues.

On this clonotype: Since the CDR3 does not end with the conserved phenylalanine or tryptophan, this likely comes from a read error. The DNA is left out, because the CDR3 cannot be placed on it with certainty; the CDR3 is given as TCRdb lists it. The chain employs TRBV7-6 and TRBJ2-1; the table's D call TRBD2 went unverified against the DNA. Per the germline V gene, CDR1 is SGHVS and CDR2 is FNYEAQ. The CDR3 has 15 residues if both end residues are counted. The CDR3 spells CASSQAGGSYNEQTP.

As for this clonotype: The junction departs from the called germline gene at one end, perhaps through a read error. The chain has TRBV7-7 and TRBJ2-5; D uncertain. Looked up from germline, CDR1 is SSHAT and CDR2 is FNYEAQ (reference sequence). The CDR3 loop spans 14 amino acids. CDR3 in amino acids: CASSPATLGETQYF. CDR3 sequence (DNA): TGTGCTAGCAGCCCCGCTACTCTTGGCGAGACCCAGTACTTC.

The chain couples TRBV19 to TRBJ2-3, with TRBD2 matching 11 bases. Germline trimming cut 1 base from V and 6 bases from J; bases unmatched to any gene: 9. This CDR3 is built from 17 residues. CDR1 and CDR2 (germline): LNHDA, SQIVND (reference sequence). The DNA for the CDR3 is TGTGCCAGTAGTATAGGGTATAGCGGGAGGGCCAAGGATACGCAGTATTTT. It translates to CASSIGYSGRAKDTQYF.